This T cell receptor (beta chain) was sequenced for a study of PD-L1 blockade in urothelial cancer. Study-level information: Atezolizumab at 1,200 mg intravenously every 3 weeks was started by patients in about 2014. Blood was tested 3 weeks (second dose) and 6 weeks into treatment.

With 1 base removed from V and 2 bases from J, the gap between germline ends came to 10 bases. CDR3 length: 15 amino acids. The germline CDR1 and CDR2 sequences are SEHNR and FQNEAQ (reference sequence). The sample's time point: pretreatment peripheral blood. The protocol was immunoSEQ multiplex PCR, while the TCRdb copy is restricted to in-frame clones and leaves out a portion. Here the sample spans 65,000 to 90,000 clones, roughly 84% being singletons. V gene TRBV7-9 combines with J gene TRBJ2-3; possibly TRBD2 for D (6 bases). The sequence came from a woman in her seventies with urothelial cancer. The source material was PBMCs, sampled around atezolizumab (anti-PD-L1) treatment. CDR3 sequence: CASSLGGTTTDTQYF. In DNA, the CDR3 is TGTGCCAGCAGCTTAGGCGGGACGACCACAGATACGCAGTATTTT. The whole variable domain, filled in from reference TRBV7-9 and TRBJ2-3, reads DTGVSQNPRHKITKRGQNVTFRCDPISEHNRLYWYRQTLGQGPEFLTYFQNEAQLEKSRLLSDRFSAERPKGSFSTLEIQRTEQGDSAMYLCASSLGGTTTDTQYFGPGTRLTVL.